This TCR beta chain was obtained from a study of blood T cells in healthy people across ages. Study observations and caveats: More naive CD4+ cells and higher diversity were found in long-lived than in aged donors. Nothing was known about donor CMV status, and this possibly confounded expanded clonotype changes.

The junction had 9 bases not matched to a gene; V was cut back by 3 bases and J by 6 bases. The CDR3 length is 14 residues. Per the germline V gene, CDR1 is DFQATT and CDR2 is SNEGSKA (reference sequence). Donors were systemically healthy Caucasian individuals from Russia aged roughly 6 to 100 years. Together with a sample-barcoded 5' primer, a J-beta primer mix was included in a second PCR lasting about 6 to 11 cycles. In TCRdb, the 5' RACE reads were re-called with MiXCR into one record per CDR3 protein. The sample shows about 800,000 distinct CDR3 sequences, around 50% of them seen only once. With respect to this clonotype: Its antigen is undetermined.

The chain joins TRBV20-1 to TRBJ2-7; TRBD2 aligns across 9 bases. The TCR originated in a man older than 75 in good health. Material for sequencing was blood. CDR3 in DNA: TGCAGTGCTAGCAGGGCGGGAGGGCCTCGCGAGCAGTACTTC. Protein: CSASRAGGPREQYF.